These 6 T cell receptor beta chains were all obtained from the same sample, sequenced in a study of cytomegalovirus exposure and HLA in healthy donors. Researchers ran the PCR with 60 Vbeta and 13 Jbeta primers. Here immunoSEQ multiplex PCR was the method, and the copy in TCRdb shows in-frame clones only, minus some. The sample yields 190,000 or so clones, less than 85% seen once. Sequenced: PBMCs. The origin of the receptors is a boy aged 5-17 years in good health and CMV-seronegative.

The rearrangement uses TRBV14 and TRBJ1-2, with 11 bases lining up with TRBD1. This CDR3 comprises 14 residues. V was pared by 0 bases and J by 8 bases, with 2 bases of the junction left unmatched. CDR1 is SGHDN, CDR2 FVKESK, per germline. CDR3 nucleotides: TGTGCCAGCAGCCAAGAATGGACAGGGGGCGGCTACACCTTC. Residues: CASSQEWTGGGYTF.

Only one count was recorded for this clone. The chain recombines TRBV6-5 with TRBJ2-5, with a weak D call TRBD1 (5 bases). V gave up 6 bases and J gave up 5 bases, with 10 bases separating them. Germline CDR1 and CDR2: MNHEY and SVGAGI. There are 12 residues in the CDR3. CDR3: CASRRGMETQYF. The CDR3 DNA is TGTGCCAGCAGAAGGGGAATGGAGACCCAGTACTTC.

The gene calls are TRBV4-3 and TRBJ2-5, with 7 positions matching TRBD1. The CDR3 runs to 15 residues. V was clipped by 4 bases and J by 4 bases; unmatched bases: 9. The germline V gene encodes CDR1 LGHNA and CDR2 YSLEER. The CDR3 DNA sequence: TGCGCCAGCAGCCCTCATACAGGGGTGGGAGAGACCCAGTACTTC. Encoded protein: CASSPHTGVGETQYF.

The rearrangement links TRBV5-1 to TRBJ1-2; D might be TRBD1 (5 bases). Trimming cost V 0 bases and J 6 bases, with 15 bases left between them. The CDR3 is 15 residues long. CDR1 is SGHRS, CDR2 YFSETQ, per germline. The DNA of the CDR3 is TGCGCCAGCAGCTTGGAGGGCCAGGGTCTGGATGGCTACACCTTC. It specifies CASSLEGQGLDGYTF.

The chain employs TRBV6-5 and TRBJ2-2; 7 bases fit TRBD1. This CDR3 has 14 residues. Germline V gene lookup returns CDR1 MNHEY and CDR2 SVGAGI. J was trimmed by 4 bases and V by 6 bases; bases with no gene match: 5. CDR3 in amino acids: CASRSGGRTGELFF. The CDR3 nucleotides read TGTGCCAGCAGGTCAGGGGGACGCACCGGGGAGCTGTTTTTT.

This chain links TRBV4-3 with TRBJ1-1; no definite D call. The CDR3 has 13 residues. Germline loops: CDR1 LGHNA, CDR2 YSLEER. The ends were cut back, 4 bases at V and 7 bases at J, with 13 bases in the middle. DNA of the CDR3: TGCGCCAGCAGCCCAGGCATAGTGGGTGAAGCTTTCTTT. This encodes CASSPGIVGEAFF.